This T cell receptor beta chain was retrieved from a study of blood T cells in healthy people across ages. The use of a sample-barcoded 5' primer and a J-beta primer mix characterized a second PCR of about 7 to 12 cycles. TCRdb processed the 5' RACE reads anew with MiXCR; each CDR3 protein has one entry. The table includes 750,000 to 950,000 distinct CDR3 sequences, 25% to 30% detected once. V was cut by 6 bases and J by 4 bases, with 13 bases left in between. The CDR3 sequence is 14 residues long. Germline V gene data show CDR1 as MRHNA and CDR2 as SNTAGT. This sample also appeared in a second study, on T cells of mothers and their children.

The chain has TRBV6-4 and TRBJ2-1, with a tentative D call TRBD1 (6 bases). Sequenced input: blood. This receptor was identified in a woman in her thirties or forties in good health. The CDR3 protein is CASRAGDRYNEQFF. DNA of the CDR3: TGTGCCAGCAGGGCAGGGGATCGGTACAATGAGCAGTTCTTC.